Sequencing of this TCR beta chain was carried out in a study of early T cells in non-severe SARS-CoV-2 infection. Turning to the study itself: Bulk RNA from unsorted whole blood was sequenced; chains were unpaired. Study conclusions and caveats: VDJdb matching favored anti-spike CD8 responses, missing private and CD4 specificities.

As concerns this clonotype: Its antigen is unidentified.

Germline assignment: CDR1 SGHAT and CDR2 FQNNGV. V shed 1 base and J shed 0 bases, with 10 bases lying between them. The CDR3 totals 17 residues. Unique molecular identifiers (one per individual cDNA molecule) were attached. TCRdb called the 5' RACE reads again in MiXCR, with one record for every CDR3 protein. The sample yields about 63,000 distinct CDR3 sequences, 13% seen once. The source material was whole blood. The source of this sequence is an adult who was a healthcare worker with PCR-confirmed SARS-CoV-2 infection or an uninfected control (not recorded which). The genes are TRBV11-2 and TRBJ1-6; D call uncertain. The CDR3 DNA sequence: TGTGCCAGCAGCTTAGGACGGATTAGCTCCTATAATTCACCCCTCCACTTT. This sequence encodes CASSLGRISSYNSPLHF. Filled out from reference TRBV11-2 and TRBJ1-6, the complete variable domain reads EAGVAQSPRYKIIEKRQSVAFWCNPISGHATLYWYQQILGQGPKLLIQFQNNGVVDDSQLPKDRFSAERLKGVDSTLKIQPAKLEDSAVYLCASSLGRISSYNSPLHFGNGTRLTVT.